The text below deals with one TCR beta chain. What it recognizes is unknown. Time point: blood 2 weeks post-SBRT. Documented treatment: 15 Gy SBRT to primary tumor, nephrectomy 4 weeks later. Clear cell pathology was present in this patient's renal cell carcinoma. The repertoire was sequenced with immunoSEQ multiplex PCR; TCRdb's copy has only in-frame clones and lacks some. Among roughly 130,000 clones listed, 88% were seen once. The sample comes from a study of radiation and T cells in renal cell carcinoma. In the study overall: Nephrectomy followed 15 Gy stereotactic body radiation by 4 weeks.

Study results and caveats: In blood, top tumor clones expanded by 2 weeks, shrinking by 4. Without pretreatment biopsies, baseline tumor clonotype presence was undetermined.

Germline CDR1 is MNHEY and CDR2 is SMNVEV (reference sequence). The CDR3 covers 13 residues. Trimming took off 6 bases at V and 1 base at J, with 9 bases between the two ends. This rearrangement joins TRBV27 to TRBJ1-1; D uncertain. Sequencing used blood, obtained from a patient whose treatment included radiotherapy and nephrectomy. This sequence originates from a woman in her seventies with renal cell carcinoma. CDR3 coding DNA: TGTGCCAGCAGCATCCGGGAGAACACTGAAGCTTTCTTT. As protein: CASSIRENTEAFF.